The clone carrying this T cell receptor beta chain was observed a few times. This specimen belongs to a study of T-cell memory formation after mild COVID-19. TCRdb called the 5' RACE reads again in MiXCR, with one record for every CDR3 protein. The sample lists around 370,000 distinct CDR3 sequences, under 25% occurring once. Sequencing used PBMCs or a T cell subset sorted from them (not recorded which). The TCR originated in an adult woman who had mild COVID-19 (a few samples of this study predate the infection). Cell type and time point are not known.

CDR3 sequence: CASSAGQGADTQYF. CDR3 nucleotide sequence: TGTGCCAGCAGTGCGGGACAGGGGGCAGATACGCAGTATTTT. The chain combines TRBV6-1 with TRBJ2-3, with 11 bases aligning to TRBD1. The V and J ends lost 4 bases and 4 bases, in that order; junction bases with no gene match: 1. Germline lookup yields CDR1 MNHNS and CDR2 SASEGT. This CDR3 contains 14 residues.